This TCR beta chain was found in a study of blood T cell repertoires in COVID-19. Study at large: Sites across the United States, Italy and Spain contributed samples from acute and convalescent COVID-19. In each case, the material was cDNA or gDNA derived from T cells, B-cell-depleted T cells, or PBMCs.

In the authors' methods: Reference gene primer amplification in the assay estimated nucleated cell counts. Sequencing used immunoSEQ multiplex PCR; TCRdb keeps in-frame clones, though not all of them. Clonal size and the V and J genes are those of that table, whereas D and trimming came from the DNA. The sample holds tens of thousands of clones, approximately 79% seen once. This CDR3 region has 12 residues. On this clone itself: An end of the junction differs from the germline gene, which may be a read error.

This clonotype originated in a human donor with acute or convalescent COVID-19. The donor label of this sample is uncertain. The chain combines TRBV12-3 or TRBV12-4 with TRBJ1-1, with TRBD1 as a possible D gene (6 bases). Specimen: peripheral blood. The DNA of the CDR3 is TGTGCCAGCAGCTTAGGGGGGCCTGTCGTTTTCTTT. It codes for CASSLGGPVVFF.